Presented here are 14 T cell receptor beta chains from one specimen sequenced in a study of OX40 agonist ivuxolimab in advanced cancers. Using immunoSEQ multiplex PCR, the repertoire was profiled, and TCRdb retains in-frame clones only, with some absent. The sample shows about 100,000 clones, roughly 91% of them seen only once. Sequencing was performed on CD4+ or CD8+ T cells sorted from blood, taken in a trial of the OX40 agonist ivuxolimab. The receptors here all came from an adult with an advanced solid tumor such as melanoma, head and neck, liver or kidney cancer.

The chain carries TRBV18 and TRBJ1-4; D is ambiguous. In germline, CDR1 is KGHSH, CDR2 LQKENI. The CDR3 extends over 13 amino acids. V was cut by 0 bases and J by 3 bases, with 2 bases left in between. The CDR3: CASSPPSNEKLFF. The CDR3 DNA reads TGTGCCAGCTCACCACCGTCTAATGAAAAACTGTTTTTT.

This clone was recorded only once. The genes are TRBV5-1 and TRBJ2-7; tentatively, D is TRBD2 (5 bases). CDR1 is SGHRS, CDR2 YFSETQ, per germline. The CDR3 runs to 15 residues. Trimming left V 2 bases short and J 3 bases short, with 15 bases between. CDR3 nucleotides: TGCGCCAGCAGCTTTGCGCGGGCCCCAAACTACGAGCAGTACTTC. This codes for CASSFARAPNYEQYF. Drawing the rest from reference TRBV5-1 and TRBJ2-7, the complete variable domain is KAGVTQTPRYLIKTRGQQVTLSCSPISGHRSVSWYQQTPGQGLQFLFEYFSETQRNKGNFPGRFSGRQFSNSRSEMNVSTLELGDSALYLCASSFARAPNYEQYFGPGTRLTVT.

This clone was observed a single time. The chain recombines TRBV7-6 with TRBJ2-3; the D is unclear. V lost 2 bases, J lost 6 bases, and 6 bases lay in between. From germline, CDR1 is SGHVS and CDR2 FNYEAQ. The CDR3 is 12 residues long. CDR3 residues: CASSLILDTQYF. The DNA for the CDR3 is TGTGCCAGCAGCTTAATATTGGATACGCAGTATTTT.

The chain links TRBV28 to TRBJ2-1, with D tentatively TRBD2 (6 bases). In germline, CDR1 is MDHEN, CDR2 SYDVKM. V lost 8 bases and J 2 bases, leaving 31 bases between the germline ends. The length of the CDR3 is 20 residues. The CDR3 DNA follows: TGTGCCAGCGGCCCCCAGAGGTTAGCGGTCCCTCGGAACACCTACAATGAGCAGTTCTTC. Its protein is CASGPQRLAVPRNTYNEQFF.

The V and J genes are TRBV7-2 and TRBJ2-7; D is ambiguous. V dropped 3 bases and J dropped 0 bases, with 6 bases sitting between them. The CDR3 runs 13 residues. Looked up from germline, CDR1 is SGHTA and CDR2 is FQGNSA. The CDR3 nucleotides read TGTGCCAGCAGCTTTCAGGACTCCTACGAGCAGTACTTC. It is translated as CASSFQDSYEQYF.

This clone was picked up a small number of times. V gene TRBV7-2 combines with J gene TRBJ1-2; D not resolved. The germline V gene has CDR1 SGHTA and CDR2 FQGNSA. The CDR3 extends over 14 amino acids. Trimming cost V 5 bases and J 0 bases, with 10 bases left between them. The CDR3 here is CASSRVGTNYGYTF. DNA of the CDR3: TGTGCCAGCAGCCGCGTGGGGACTAACTATGGCTACACCTTC.

V and J are TRBV4-1 and TRBJ2-7; 8 bases are shared with TRBD1. This CDR3 is built from 15 residues. CDR1 and CDR2 (germline): MGHRA, YSYEKL. The DNA for the CDR3 is TGCGCTTCCCGACCCGGGACTCTAACAGGGGGCGAGCAGTACTTC. Amino acids: CASRPGTLTGGEQYF.

The J gene is TRBJ1-1, the V gene TRBV6-5, with D perhaps matching TRBD1 (5 bases). CDR1 is MNHEY and CDR2 is SVGAGI in the germline V gene. V shed 7 bases and J shed 3 bases, with 12 bases lying between them. The CDR3 sequence is 13 residues long. The CDR3 DNA reads TGTGCCAGCATCCGGGACCGCTACACTGAAGCTTTCTTT. This translates into CASIRDRYTEAFF.

The chain's CDR3 is CASSTGTGLHEQFF. The CDR3 DNA reads TGCGCCAGCAGCACCGGGACAGGGCTCCATGAGCAGTTCTTC. The chain carries TRBV5-1 and TRBJ2-1; 9 bases map to TRBD1. With 4 bases clipped from V and 8 bases from J, the junction kept 7 bases outside the gene matches. The germline V gene encodes CDR1 SGHRS and CDR2 YFSETQ. This CDR3 is built from 14 residues.

This chain connects TRBV11-3 to TRBJ2-2; D perhaps matches TRBD1 (6 bases). Trimming left V 4 bases short and J 5 bases short, with 11 bases between. This CDR3 region has 14 residues. Germline lookup yields CDR1 SGHNT and CDR2 YENEEA. CDR3: CASSYRTETGELFF. The CDR3 nucleotides are TGTGCCAGCAGCTATAGGACAGAAACCGGGGAGCTGTTTTTT. Full variable domain (remainder filled in from reference TRBV11-3 and TRBJ2-2): EAGVVQSPRYKIIEKKQPVAFWCNPISGHNTLYWYLQNLGQGPELLIRYENEEAVDDSQLPKDRFSAERLKGVDSTLKIQPAELGDSAVYLCASSYRTETGELFFGEGSRLTVL.

The sample holds a few counts of this clone. The CDR3 protein is CASSAQGELYGYTF. CDR3 nucleotide sequence: TGTGCCAGTAGCGCCCAGGGGGAGCTCTATGGCTACACCTTC. The chain is built from TRBV19 and TRBJ1-2; 7 nucleotides line up with TRBD1. J lost 4 bases, V lost 6 bases, and 8 bases had no gene match. CDR3 length: 14 amino acids. CDR1 is LNHDA and CDR2 is SQIVND in the germline V gene (reference sequence).

This clone was seen once. The rearrangement joins TRBV19 to TRBJ2-6; 9 nucleotides line up with TRBD1. The CDR3 totals 17 residues. In germline, CDR1 is LNHDA, CDR2 SQIVND (reference sequence). Unmatched junction bases numbered 11, after V lost 9 bases and J lost 2 bases. The CDR3 nucleotides read TGTGCCAGCAACAGGGGGCATTTTGGGGCTGGGGCCAACGTCCTGACTTTC. The encoded protein is CASNRGHFGAGANVLTF.

The gene calls are TRBV14 and TRBJ1-1; 7 bases are shared with TRBD1. Losses at the gene ends were 0 bases for V and 4 bases for J; bases not matched to a gene: 11. The CDR3 extends over 17 amino acids. Germline-derived CDR1 and CDR2 are SGHDN and FVKESK. The CDR3 region has the DNA TGTGCCAGCAGCCAAGATCTTGTGGAGGGGGCGGCCACTGAAGCTTTCTTT. Encoded protein: CASSQDLVEGAATEAFF.

The J gene is TRBJ1-2, the V gene TRBV5-1; D remains unclear. The CDR3 covers 13 residues. The V and J ends lost 0 bases and 5 bases respectively, with 8 bases between them. Germline-derived CDR1 and CDR2 are SGHRS and YFSETQ. CDR3 in DNA: TGCGCCAGCAGCTTGGCGGGGATTTATGGCTACACCTTC. This translates into CASSLAGIYGYTF.